The source of this T cell receptor beta chain is a study of T-cell memory formation after mild COVID-19. A single record per CDR3 protein comes from TCRdb applying MiXCR to the 5' RACE reads. Here the sample spans about 100,000 distinct CDR3 sequences, approximately 15% being singletons. The CDR3 consists of 17 residues. CDR1 SGHAT and CDR2 FQDESV come from the germline V gene (reference sequence). V shed 5 bases, J shed 2 bases, and the junction held 11 bases outside the gene matches. This clonotype was picked up a small number of times. The clonotype originates from a young man who had mild COVID-19 (a few samples of this study predate the infection). Cell type and time point are not known. Sequencing was performed on PBMCs or a T cell subset sorted from them (not recorded which). V usage is TRBV11-1 and J usage is TRBJ2-1; 8 bases agree with TRBD1. The CDR3 loop is CASSDPGGLLPYNEQFF. In DNA form, the CDR3 reads TGTGCCAGCAGCGACCCAGGGGGCCTCCTTCCCTACAATGAGCAGTTCTTC.